This T cell receptor (beta chain) is from a study of cytomegalovirus exposure and HLA in healthy donors. Study-wide points: The study put about 180 TCR beta chains on its list as cytomegalovirus-associated. Among CMV-associated TCR beta chains, most appeared HLA-restricted in a later analysis.

The V and J ends lost 6 bases and 4 bases respectively, with 19 bases between them. The CDR3 runs to 15 residues. The germline V gene encodes CDR1 MNHNY and CDR2 SVGAGI (reference sequence). PCR was performed using 60 Vbeta and 13 Jbeta primers. The assay was immunoSEQ multiplex PCR, and TCRdb's table has in-frame clones only and misses some. Here the sample table reports 100,000 to 150,000 clones. About this clone itself: As yet, its antigen is unknown. Other DNA sequences in this sample translate to the same CDR3.

Sequenced sample: PBMCs. The V gene is TRBV6-6, the J gene TRBJ2-7; D is perhaps TRBD1 (6 bases). The sequence was obtained from a woman between 35 and 50 years old in good health and CMV-seropositive. Here the CDR3 reads CASSYTGTNSYEQYF. CDR3 nucleotide sequence: TGTGCCAGCAGCTATACCGGGACAAATTCTTACGAGCAGTACTTC.